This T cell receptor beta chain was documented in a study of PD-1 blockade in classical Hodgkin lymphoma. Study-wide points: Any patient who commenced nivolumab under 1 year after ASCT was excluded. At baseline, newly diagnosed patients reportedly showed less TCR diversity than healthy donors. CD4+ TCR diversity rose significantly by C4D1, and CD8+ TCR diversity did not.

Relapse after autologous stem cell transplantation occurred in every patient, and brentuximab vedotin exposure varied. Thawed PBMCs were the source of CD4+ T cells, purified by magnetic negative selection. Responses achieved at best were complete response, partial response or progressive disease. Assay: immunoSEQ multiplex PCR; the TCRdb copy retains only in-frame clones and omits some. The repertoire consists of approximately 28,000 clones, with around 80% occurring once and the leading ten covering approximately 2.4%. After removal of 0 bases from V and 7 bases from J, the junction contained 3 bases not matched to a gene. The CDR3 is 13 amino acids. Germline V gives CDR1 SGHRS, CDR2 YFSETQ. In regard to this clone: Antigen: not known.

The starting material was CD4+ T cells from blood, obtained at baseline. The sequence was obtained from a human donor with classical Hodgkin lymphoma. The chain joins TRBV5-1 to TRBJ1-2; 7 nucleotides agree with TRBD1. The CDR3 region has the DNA TGCGCCAGCAGCTTGGCCTCAGGGGGTGGCTACACCTTC. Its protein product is CASSLASGGGYTF.